In its sample, the clone carrying this T cell receptor beta chain was seen once. The data stem from a study of blood T cell repertoires in COVID-19. With V trimmed by 3 bases and J by 5 bases, 8 bases remained unmatched. Germline CDR1 is LGHDT and CDR2 is YNNKEL (reference sequence). The CDR3 sequence is 16 residues long. TCRdb's table, derived via immunoSEQ multiplex PCR, lists solely in-frame clones and lacks some. The sample includes under 60,000 clones, about nine tenths seen only once; the top ten take about a tenth. The source material was peripheral blood. The chain employs TRBV3-1 (or the pseudogene TRBV3-2) and TRBJ1-5, with 9 bases matching TRBD1. The sequence derives from a human donor with acute or convalescent COVID-19. The donor label of this sample is uncertain. This CDR3 is CASSQGTGYLDQPQHF. CDR3 DNA: TGTGCCAGCAGCCAGGGGACAGGGTATCTTGATCAGCCCCAGCATTTT.